The next 30 T cell receptor beta chains were all read from a single sample in a study of identical twins. TCRdb reprocessed the 5' RACE reads with MiXCR, giving one entry per CDR3 protein. The table lists about 240,000 distinct CDR3 sequences, roughly an eighth of them singletons, with roughly 4.2% in the top ten. These data also featured in a second study, about yellow fever vaccine responses in identical twins.

The material sequenced was memory (CD45RO+) T cells sorted from blood. These TCRs come from a woman younger than 30 in good health.

The rearrangement joins TRBV4-3 to TRBJ2-7; unclear D gene. Germline CDR1 is LGHNA and CDR2 is YSLEER. V gave up 0 bases and J gave up 2 bases, with 11 bases separating them. The CDR3 has 15 residues. CDR3: CASSQETGSAYEQYF. CDR3 nucleotides: TGCGCCAGCAGCCAAGAGACTGGGTCGGCCTACGAGCAGTACTTC.

This clonotype was observed a few times. CDR3 nucleotide sequence: TGTGCCTGGAGTGTATCCCGGACAGGGACTAATGAAAAACTGTTTTTT. Residues: CAWSVSRTGTNEKLFF. The V call is TRBV30, the J call TRBJ1-4, with 8 bases lining up with TRBD1. With 0 bases clipped from V and 2 bases from J, the junction kept 5 bases outside the gene matches. The CDR3 totals 16 residues. CDR1 and CDR2 (germline): GTSNPN, SVGIG (reference sequence).

This clonotype was observed at least ten times. V usage is TRBV28 and J usage is TRBJ2-5; D remains ambiguous. V shed 6 bases and J shed 3 bases, with 8 bases lying between them. The CDR3 length is 12 residues. Germline V gene lookup returns CDR1 MDHEN and CDR2 SYDVKM. The CDR3 loop is CASRERKETQYF. The CDR3 DNA sequence: TGTGCCAGCAGAGAACGAAAAGAGACCCAGTACTTC.

The rearrangement links TRBV5-6 to TRBJ2-2; D tentatively reads TRBD1 or TRBD2 (5 bases each). Germline V gene data show CDR1 as SGHDT and CDR2 as YYEEEE. CDR3 length: 17 amino acids. V lost 0 bases to trimming and J lost 4 bases, with 16 bases between them. The CDR3 reads CASSLGGPNGGTGELFF. In DNA, the CDR3 is TGTGCCAGCAGCTTGGGGGGACCAAATGGGGGCACCGGGGAGCTGTTTTTT.

This clonotype turned up a few times. This chain joins TRBV15 and TRBJ2-3; D is perhaps TRBD2 (6 bases). This CDR3 spans 16 amino acids. Germline loops: CDR1 LNHNV, CDR2 YYDKDF (reference sequence). V shed 1 base and J shed 0 bases, with 11 bases lying between them. CDR3 amino acids: CATSRGAGGSTDTQYF. The CDR3 nucleotides read TGTGCCACCAGCAGAGGGGCCGGGGGTAGCACAGATACGCAGTATTTT.

This chain links TRBV2 with TRBJ2-7; tentatively, D is TRBD1 or TRBD2 (5 bases each). Germline assignment: CDR1 SNHLY and CDR2 FYNNEI. The CDR3 spans 13 residues. V gave up 6 bases and J gave up 7 bases, with 16 bases separating them. The CDR3 DNA reads TGTGCCAGCAGCGCCGGGGCCCCTCGTGAGCAGTACTTC. Amino acids: CASSAGAPREQYF. The complete variable domain, with remaining parts taken from reference TRBV2 and TRBJ2-7, reads EPEVTQTPSHQVTQMGQEVILRCVPISNHLYFYWYRQILGQKVEFLVSFYNNEISEKSEIFDDQFSVERPDGSNFTLKIRSTKLEDSAMYFCASSAGAPREQYFGPGTRLTVT.

In this sample, this clonotype turned up many times. The chain combines TRBV5-6 with TRBJ2-5; D call uncertain. This CDR3 spans 13 amino acids. With 6 bases removed from V and 2 bases from J, the gap between germline ends came to 11 bases. Germline loops: CDR1 SGHDT, CDR2 YYEEEE. CDR3 nucleotide sequence: TGTGCCAGCAACCCGTTGGGTCAAGAGACCCAGTACTTC. Residues: CASNPLGQETQYF.

In its sample, this clonotype was seen a few times. The chain joins TRBV7-9 to TRBJ2-1; D is possibly TRBD1 (5 bases). Germline lookup yields CDR1 SEHNR and CDR2 FQNEAQ (reference sequence). V lost 1 base, J lost 7 bases, and 14 bases lay in between. The CDR3 runs 15 residues. The CDR3 loop is CASSLVSGHLNEQFF. The CDR3 DNA follows: TGTGCCAGCAGCTTAGTTTCTGGACACCTGAATGAGCAGTTCTTC.

V and J are TRBV19 and TRBJ2-3; a possible D gene is TRBD2 (5 bases). The CDR3 extends over 14 amino acids. Germline V gene lookup returns CDR1 LNHDA and CDR2 SQIVND (reference sequence). The V and J ends lost 3 bases and 5 bases respectively, with 12 bases between them. In DNA, the CDR3 is TGTGCCAGTAGTATTTCGGGGTATGAAGATACGCAGTATTTT. Translating gives CASSISGYEDTQYF. Full variable domain (outside the CDR3, taken from reference TRBV19 and TRBJ2-3): DGGITQSPKYLFRKEGQNVTLSCEQNLNHDAMYWYRQDPGQGLRLIYYSQIVNDFQKGDIAEGYSVSREKKESFPLTVTSAQKNPTAFYLCASSISGYEDTQYFGPGTRLTVL.

The sample holds a few counts of this clonotype. V is TRBV27 and J is TRBJ1-1; possible D gene TRBD1, 5 bases. The length of the CDR3 is 15 residues. Germline CDR1 MNHEY, CDR2 SMNVEV (reference sequence). Between the trimmed V and J ends, which lost 1 base and 6 bases, there was a span of 15 bases. Written as DNA, the CDR3 is TGTGCCAGCAGTTTATATCCCCGGGGGTCCGCTGAAGCTTTCTTT. It is translated as CASSLYPRGSAEAFF.

This clonotype occurred many times. The DNA of the CDR3 is TGTGCCAGCAGAAGGGCGGGGGAGACCACCGGGGAGCTGTTTTTT. Translation gives CASRRAGETTGELFF. This sequence joins TRBV12-3 or TRBV12-4 and TRBJ2-2, with 7 bases that match TRBD2. The J segment lost 4 bases and the V segment lost 6 bases, leaving 8 bases of the junction unmatched. The CDR3 is made up of 15 amino acids.

This clonotype has only a few counts. J is TRBJ2-7 and V is TRBV5-1; 12 bases agree with TRBD2. J was trimmed by 4 bases and V by 4 bases; bases with no gene match: 12. Germline V CDR1 and CDR2: SGHRS, YFSETQ. CDR3 length: 17 amino acids. Here the CDR3 reads CASSPNGLAGMKYEQYF. In DNA, the CDR3 is TGCGCCAGCAGCCCCAATGGACTAGCGGGGATGAAGTACGAGCAGTACTTC.

This clonotype was detected a few times. At one boundary the junction diverges from the germline segment, which might be a read error. The chain combines TRBV7-7 with TRBJ2-5; 7 nucleotides match TRBD1. In germline, CDR1 is SSHAT, CDR2 FNYEAQ (reference sequence). The CDR3 totals 14 residues. DNA of the CDR3: TGTGCTAGCAGCGCCGGGACAGTCCAAGAGACCCAGTACTTC. This gives the protein CASSAGTVQETQYF.

This clonotype was counted many times. V is TRBV11-2 and J is TRBJ2-7; 8 positions agree with TRBD1. Trimming cost V 5 bases and J 4 bases; bases outside gene matches: 7. The CDR3 is 14 amino acids. Per germline, CDR1 SGHAT and CDR2 FQNNGV. DNA for the CDR3: TGTGCCAGCAGCCTACAGACAGGGGCTTACGAGCAGTACTTC. Its protein is CASSLQTGAYEQYF.

At least ten counts were recorded for this clonotype. V is TRBV15 and J is TRBJ2-2; no clear D gene. Germline values: CDR1 LNHNV, CDR2 YYDKDF (reference sequence). Trimming took off 0 bases at V and 7 bases at J, with 12 bases between the two ends. CDR3 length: 15 residues. The CDR3 here is CATSRDLGGNGELFF. CDR3 DNA: TGTGCCACCAGCAGAGATCTTGGTGGGAACGGGGAGCTGTTTTTT.

This chain connects TRBV19 to TRBJ1-5; tentatively, D is TRBD1 (6 bases). Deletions cut 3 bases from V and 4 bases from J, with 13 bases between. The CDR3 extends over 15 amino acids. Germline V gives CDR1 LNHDA, CDR2 SQIVND (reference sequence). In nucleotides, the CDR3 is TGTGCCAGTAGTATTGGGGCAGACAGGAATCAGCCCCAGCATTTT. It codes for CASSIGADRNQPQHF.

The chain couples TRBV10-3 to TRBJ1-2, with D unclear. V was trimmed by 5 bases and J by 2 bases, leaving 9 bases between them. The germline V gene has CDR1 ENHRY and CDR2 SYGVKD. CDR3 length: 13 amino acids. The CDR3 is CAISPDPNYGYTF. The CDR3 DNA reads TGTGCCATCAGTCCTGACCCGAACTATGGCTACACCTTC.

V gene TRBV28 combines with J gene TRBJ2-5, with 9 bases fitting TRBD2. V lost 6 bases to trimming and J lost 5 bases; unmatched junction nucleotides: 10. The CDR3 spans 15 residues. In germline, CDR1 is MDHEN, CDR2 SYDVKM. CDR3 sequence (DNA): TGTGCCAGCAGATTAGGCGGGGGGGCCGGTGAGACCCAGTACTTC. This encodes CASRLGGGAGETQYF. The variable domain in full, with the rest retrieved from reference TRBV28 and TRBJ2-5, is DVKVTQSSRYLVKRTGEKVFLECVQDMDHENMFWYRQDPGLGLRLIYFSYDVKMKEKGDIPEGYSVSREKKERFSLILESASTNQTSMYLCASRLGGGAGETQYFGPGTRLLVL.

The gene calls are TRBV20-1 and TRBJ2-1; 13 bases are a match to TRBD2. CDR3 length: 15 amino acids. CDR1 and CDR2 (germline): DFQATT, SNEGSKA (reference sequence). V trimming: 3 bases; J trimming: 3 bases; junction bases outside the gene matches: 2. CDR3 DNA sequence: TGCAGTGCTAGGCGACTAGCGGGAGGCTACAATGAGCAGTTCTTC. Its translation is CSARRLAGGYNEQFF.

The V and J genes are TRBV7-8 and TRBJ2-7, with TRBD2 matching over 8 bases. The CDR3 covers 16 residues. Trimming removed 0 bases from V and 4 bases from J; junction bases left unmatched: 8. Germline V gene data show CDR1 as SGHVS and CDR2 as FQNEAQ. The CDR3: CASSLARRGELYEQYF. The CDR3 coding sequence is TGTGCCAGCAGCTTAGCCAGGCGGGGGGAACTTTACGAGCAGTACTTC.

This clonotype has a handful of counts. V is TRBV12-3 or TRBV12-4 and J is TRBJ1-1; 9 positions agree with TRBD1. The CDR3 is 14 residues long. V dropped 6 bases and J dropped 4; count of bases not matched to a gene: 6. For the CDR3, the DNA is TGTGCCAGCAGAAAACAGGGGGCTAGCACTGAAGCTTTCTTT. It encodes CASRKQGASTEAFF.

In this sample, this clonotype turned up a few times. The chain employs TRBV28 and TRBJ2-5, with 8 bases matching TRBD1. The J segment lost 5 bases and the V segment lost 5 bases, leaving 7 bases of the junction unmatched. Germline V CDR1 and CDR2: MDHEN, SYDVKM. The length of the CDR3 is 14 residues. The CDR3 protein is CASSTAGGLETQYF. CDR3 sequence (DNA): TGTGCCAGCAGTACCGCAGGGGGCTTGGAGACCCAGTACTTC.

Turning to this clonotype: A much larger clone lies one base from this, so it may be a read error. This chain connects TRBV7-2 to TRBJ2-3; D is undetermined. Germline values: CDR1 SGHTA, CDR2 FQGNSA. This CDR3 has 11 amino acids. The CDR3 sequence: CSSTNLDTQYF. The CDR3 nucleotides read TGTTCCAGCACCAATCTGGATACGCAGTATTTT.

The chain uses TRBV6-1 and TRBJ1-6; D is ambiguous. Germline V gives CDR1 MNHNS, CDR2 SASEGT. The germline V and J ends were trimmed by 8 bases and 10 bases, with 9 bases remaining between them. The length of the CDR3 is 11 residues. CDR3 in amino acids: CASLEGSPLHF. CDR3 DNA: TGTGCCAGCCTTGAGGGATCACCCCTCCACTTT.

This clonotype was counted a few times. This rearrangement joins TRBV29-1 to TRBJ1-5; 8 bases agree with TRBD1. This CDR3 has 13 amino acids. J was trimmed by 2 bases and V by 4 bases; bases with no gene match: 1. The V gene's germline CDR1 is SQVTM and CDR2 ANQGSEA. CDR3 protein: CSVAGGGNQPQHF. Written as DNA, the CDR3 is TGCAGCGTTGCAGGGGGCGGCAATCAGCCCCAGCATTTT.

The chain recombines TRBV2 with TRBJ2-3; possible D gene TRBD2, 5 bases. Germline CDR1 SNHLY, CDR2 FYNNEI. This CDR3 spans 15 amino acids. V was shortened by 4 bases and J by 2 bases, with 13 bases between the two germline ends. The CDR3 sequence is CASSGAQRTTDTQYF. The CDR3 DNA reads TGTGCCAGCAGTGGGGCACAGCGGACCACAGATACGCAGTATTTT.

This clonotype was detected ten times or more. The gene calls are TRBV5-1 and TRBJ2-2; 7 nucleotides align to TRBD2. The CDR3 spans 16 residues. The V gene's germline CDR1 is SGHRS and CDR2 YFSETQ. V gave up 4 bases and J gave up 2 bases; unmatched junction bases: 8. CDR3 protein: CASSLLGGGNTGELFF. The CDR3 DNA sequence: TGCGCCAGCAGCCTCCTCGGCGGGGGTAACACCGGGGAGCTGTTTTTT.

The chain has TRBV4-3 and TRBJ2-1; 10 bases are shared with TRBD1. The CDR3 length is 17 residues. J lost 4 bases, V lost 3 bases, and 9 bases had no gene match. Germline lookup yields CDR1 LGHNA and CDR2 YSLEER. CDR3 nucleotide sequence: TGCGCCAGCAGCCACTCTTTCAGGACAGGGGGATACAATGAGCAGTTCTTC. Translating gives CASSHSFRTGGYNEQFF.

Details on this clonotype: One junction end does not reproduce the germline sequence, and a read error may be involved. This chain uses TRBV5-6 with TRBJ2-3; D is possibly TRBD1 or TRBD2 (5 bases each). The CDR3 is made up of 15 amino acids. Germline CDR1 and CDR2: SGHDT and YYEEEE. Here the CDR3 reads CASSLRGTHTDTQCF. The CDR3 DNA reads as TGTGCCAGCAGCTTGCGGGGCACCCACACAGATACGCAGTGTTTT.

This chain links TRBV4-2 with TRBJ1-4; no clear D. The CDR3 totals 13 residues. CDR1 LGHNA and CDR2 YNFKEQ come from the germline V gene. The V end lost 4 bases, the J end lost 0 bases, and 3 bases lay between the germline ends. The CDR3 reads CASSPATNEKLFF. DNA of the CDR3: TGTGCCAGCAGCCCTGCAACTAATGAAAAACTGTTTTTT.